This TCR beta chain was obtained from a study of regulatory T cells in long-lasting Graves disease. This clonotype came up many times. Arm-PCR with iRepertoire HTBI primers amplified the CDR3 regions for these TCR beta libraries. Via MiXCR, TCRdb re-called the multiplex PCR reads, giving one row per CDR3 protein. The table has 300,000 to 500,000 distinct CDR3 sequences, roughly 20% seen once. Specified time point: persistent/refractory GD, antithyroid drugs over 5 years with positive TRAb. From PBMCs, RNA was extracted and then used to make the TCR library. Patients of an endocrinology department in Xi'an, China, were included. This sequence was found in a female donor with Graves disease. The material sequenced was peripheral blood mononuclear cells (PBMCs), taken when the disease was refractory, from a patient treated with antithyroid drugs.

CDR3 DNA: TGTGCCAGCGGTTCGACAGGGGGCCAAGAGACCCAGTACTTC. Protein sequence: CASGSTGGQETQYF. The chain has TRBV7-2 and TRBJ2-5; 9 bases are a match to TRBD1. Germline CDR1 reads SGHTA; CDR2 reads FQGNSA. Trimming took 8 bases from V and 1 from J; bases not matched to a gene: 5. The CDR3 extends over 14 amino acids.